The TCR beta chain under discussion was sequenced for a study of cytomegalovirus exposure and HLA in healthy donors (dated by TCRdb to 2016 to 2017). For context, the study as a whole: An earlier analysis of around 600 of the donors reported roughly 270 Gb of sequence data and 117 million unique TCR beta sequences from about 200 million T cells. An early release covering roughly 600 HLA-typed donors comprised 250 to 350 gigabases of sequencing data and around 85 million unique TCR sequences. Of the approximately 400 genotyped donors, about 80% fell in the genetic ancestry cluster associated with self-reported Caucasian donors. The aim of the study was to test whether cataloging public T cell receptors could identify signatures of past pathogen exposure. The T cell repertoires of 670 or so subjects were profiled by immunosequencing and related to cytomegalovirus serostatus. A separate validation cohort of roughly 130 different subjects was used in addition to the roughly 670-subject first cohort. High-throughput TCR immunosequencing, statistical association of individual TCRs with disease status, and machine learning were combined to predict cytomegalovirus infection status. A later analysis re-examined previously published TCR beta repertoires from several hundred donors and added high-resolution HLA genotyping to investigate patterns of TCR occurrence. Rather than drawing on any new phenotypic data, the later analysis identified candidate immune exposures from TCR beta sequences and the way those sequences occurred across donors. In an earlier analysis of over 550 of the donors, high-throughput TCR beta sequencing was used to judge whether each TCR beta V gene segment behaved as functional or pseudogenic. Donor age, sex, ethnicity and CMV serostatus were collected together with the repertoire data. A later genetic analysis used genome-wide SNP genotypes for about 65% of the roughly 700 donors, treating that subset as a discovery cohort. Every repertoire in the discovery cohort had been generated on one and the same sequencing platform. Class I and class II HLA loci were covered by the typing at four-digit resolution. The number of donors typed differed by locus, with roughly 629-640 for A, B, C, DRB1 and DQB1, 522 for DQA1, over 600 for DPA1, and around 450 for DPB1. Roughly five DR-DQ haplotypes were handled as single units for association and clustering because linkage in the cohort was strong. Among 398 genotyped donors of the cohort, an average of approximately 240,000 unique TCR beta nucleotide sequences were sequenced per donor, roughly a sixth of them non-productive.

As encoded in the germline V gene, CDR1 is SNHLY while CDR2 is FYNNEI. The V and J ends are trimmed by 3 bases and 11 bases, leaving 14 bases between them. The CDR3, cysteine through phenylalanine, is 13 amino acids long. CDR3 DNA only is kept here, 39 bases in frame from base 1. A word on this clone: The antigen this receptor binds is unknown. No much larger clone is present one base from it, and per-base qualities are unavailable.

Library method: the immunoSEQ multiplex PCR assay. The multiplex PCR relied on a mix of 60 forward primers for TCR Vbeta segments and 13 reverse primers for TCR Jbeta segments. Amplification of the CDR3 region of rearranged TCR beta genes was performed with a multiplex PCR assay on genomic DNA. The Illumina HiSeq System was used to sequence the amplified TCR beta libraries as 87-base-pair reads. As for the authors' bioinformatics: In a later analysis, around 80 million unique TCR beta chains were counted across the 500 to 850 repertoires, and roughly 11 million of these chains were shared by at least two donors. To remove PCR and sequencing errors, raw reads were error-corrected and collapsed into unique sequences using a nearest-neighbor algorithm that merged closely related sequences. CDR3 sequences were aligned to IMGT reference sequences to assign V, D and J gene segments. For a sequence to be retained, a match of at least six nucleotides was required to both a V gene segment and a J gene segment. A rearrangement counted as productive if the CDR3 had no stop codons and remained in frame with V and J, and every other rearrangement counted as non-productive. CDR3 was defined according to IMGT convention as the region running from the second conserved V-encoded cysteine to the conserved J-encoded phenylalanine. Sequences without an unambiguous match to a single V gene segment were excluded from the earlier analysis of about 600 of the donors. An earlier analysis of 587 of the donors classified V segments as functional when productive rearrangements were above 56.7% and as segregating when the standard deviation between donors was above 5%. A statistical classification framework was built to diagnose cytomegalovirus status from the catalog of TCR beta chain sequences. V and J gene assignment, in a later analysis, came from comparing TCR nucleotide sequences with IMGT/GENE-DB human TR gene sequences. The TCRdist pipeline was used in a later analysis to assign CDR3 sequences and most-parsimonious VDJ recombination scenarios. A later analysis defined each TCR beta chain by its CDR3 amino acid sequence plus V-gene family, and excluded reads lacking a unique V-gene family. A later analysis removed 592 highly shared, low-generation-probability nucleotide sequences to deal with suspected cross-contamination and a sequencing artifact. In a later analysis, a clonal expansion index was calculated for each public chain from normalized within-repertoire ranks of inferred template counts. In a later analysis, generation probabilities were computed using a VDJ recombination model fitted to out-of-frame rearrangements, and the results were checked against IGoR. In a later analysis, hypergeometric tests were used to score TCR-TCR, TCR-HLA and TCR-CMV co-occurrence, with a repertoire-size bias correction applied to TCR pairs. To estimate false discovery rates, a later analysis permuted the HLA or CMV assignments 20 times. A later analysis grouped co-occurring TCRs with DBSCAN, adding TCRdist sequence similarity when clustering within HLA-allele-positive subsets. Co-occurrence clustering excluded repertoires with fewer than 30,000 or more than 120,000 public chains, plus five with anomalous nucleotide sharing. This is the immuneACCESS table as TCRdb keeps it, with only in-frame sequences that have V and J called. A part of the clones is gone; compared with another copy, unresolved V genes explain less than half, and the rest is unexplained. The DNA was the basis for D and trimming; V, J and clone size are from that table. The sample table shows 110,000 or so clones, and 70% to 80% are seen once. The ten largest make up 15% to 20% of the sample.

In total, roughly 670 healthy bone marrow donors made up the cohort. All cohort members were sampled while nominally healthy, although unrecorded immune exposures were likely present. The donor was CMV seropositive and belonged to the group of 250 to 300 seropositive cohort members. A peripheral blood sample was collected from each donor, and TCR beta sequencing was performed on peripheral blood mononuclear cells. Genomic DNA extraction from the blood cell samples was performed with the Qiagen DNeasy Blood Extraction Kit. On the study overall, not on this receptor specifically: When HLA alleles, especially DR and DQ, strongly co-occurred, attributing TCR associations to individual alleles was difficult. A later analysis reported that several top co-occurrence clusters appeared linked to parvovirus B19, influenza, CMV and Epstein-Barr virus. Only TCR beta chains were sequenced in this cohort, and the absence of alpha or paired-chain data limited detectable features. In an earlier analysis of about 600 of the donors, most TCR beta V segments appeared in productive rearrangements about 87% or about 30% of the time, broadly matching IMGT annotations. Because the 87-base-pair reads could not distinguish some IMGT-functional V segments, including TRBV6-2 and TRBV6-3, those segments were excluded. V-gene and J-gene trimming of TCR beta chains was associated with a missense DCLRE1C variant in a later genetic analysis, and the association was replicated in an independent cohort. In a later analysis, HLA-associated TCR beta chains were found to be more clonally expanded and to have lower generation probabilities than equally common non-associated chains. Over 15 rarely observed V segments, including chromosome 9 orphons, were excluded from the earlier analysis of a few hundred of the donors because counts were too low. Roughly uniform sequencing depth across donors was assumed in presence/absence analyses, although this assumption may not hold. Cytomegalovirus status was reported to be diagnosed by the classifier with high specificity and sensitivity in both the original and validation cohorts. According to a later analysis, TCR association rates differed among HLA loci, with DRB1 alleles showing the most associated TCRs and HLA-C alleles showing the fewest. Compared with the approximately 710-donor mean, donors in an Asian-associated ancestry cluster had fewer N-insertions in productive TCRs, according to a later genetic analysis. Most TCR sequences were observed very rarely across donors, whereas some public TCRs were present in many individuals. A later analysis associated 16,951 TCR beta sequences with specific HLA alleles at a false discovery rate of 0.05. The authors suggested that the approach could potentially be extended to other disease states and immunological phenotypes. The only immune exposure information available for the cohort was CMV serostatus. In the study, some 160 TCR beta chains were listed as associated with cytomegalovirus. A cluster of highly shared sequence variants was judged likely to be a technical artifact of the sequencing pipeline. Linkage disequilibrium might explain the correlated functional status among segregating V segments, but an unknown experimental factor could not be excluded. A further reported finding was that TCR beta sequences accurately predicted the HLA-A and HLA-B alleles for most subjects in the first cohort. HLA typing was unavailable for some donors at each locus, so association tests used only the typed subset. A few of the identified cytomegalovirus-associated TCR beta chains were confirmed in vitro to be specific for cytomegalovirus antigens. A later analysis found that most CMV-associated TCR beta chains appeared HLA-restricted, with HLA associations seemingly driven largely by CMV exposure.

The sequencing sample was made of PBMCs. This receptor was identified in a man aged 50-60 years in good health and CMV-seropositive. The sequence links TRBV2 to TRBJ1-5, with the identity of the D gene unclear. The nucleotide sequence reads as follows: TGTGCCAGCAGTGAGGAGGTCACAAGGACCCAGCATTTT. This codes for CASSEEVTRTQHF.